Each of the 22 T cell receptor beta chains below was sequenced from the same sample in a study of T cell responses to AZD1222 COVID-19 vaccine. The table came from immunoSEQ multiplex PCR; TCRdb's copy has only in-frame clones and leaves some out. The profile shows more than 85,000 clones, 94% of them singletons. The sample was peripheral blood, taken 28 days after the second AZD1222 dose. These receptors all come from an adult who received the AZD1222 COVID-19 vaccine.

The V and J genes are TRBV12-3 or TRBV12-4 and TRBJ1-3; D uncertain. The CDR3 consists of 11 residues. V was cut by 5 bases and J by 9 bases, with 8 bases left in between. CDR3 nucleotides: TGTGCCAGCAGTGTGGTAGGCACCATATATTTT. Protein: CASSVVGTIYF.

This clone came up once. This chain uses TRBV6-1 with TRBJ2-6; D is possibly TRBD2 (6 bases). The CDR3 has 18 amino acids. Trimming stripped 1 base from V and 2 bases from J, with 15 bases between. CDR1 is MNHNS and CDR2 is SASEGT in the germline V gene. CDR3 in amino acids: CASSEEIGGFPGANVLTF. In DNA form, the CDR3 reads TGTGCCAGCAGTGAAGAAATTGGAGGGTTTCCTGGGGCCAACGTCCTGACTTTC.

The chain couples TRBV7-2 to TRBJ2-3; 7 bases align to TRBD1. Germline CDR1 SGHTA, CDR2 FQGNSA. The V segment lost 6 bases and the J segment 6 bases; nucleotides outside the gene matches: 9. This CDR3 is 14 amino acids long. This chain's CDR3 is CASRSGGVRDTQYF. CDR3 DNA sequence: TGTGCCAGCAGGTCAGGGGGAGTCCGGGATACGCAGTATTTT.

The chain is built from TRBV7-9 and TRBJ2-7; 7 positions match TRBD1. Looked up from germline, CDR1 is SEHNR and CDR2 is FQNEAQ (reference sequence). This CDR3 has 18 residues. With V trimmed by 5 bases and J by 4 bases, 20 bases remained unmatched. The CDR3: CASSQTTRGGESLYEQYF. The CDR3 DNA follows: TGTGCCAGCAGCCAAACAACTAGAGGGGGCGAGAGTTTATACGAGCAGTACTTC.

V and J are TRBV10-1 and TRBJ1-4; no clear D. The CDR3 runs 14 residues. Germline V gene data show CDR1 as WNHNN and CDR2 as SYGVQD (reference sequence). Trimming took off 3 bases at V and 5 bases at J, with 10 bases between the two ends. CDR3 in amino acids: CASSDRMGNEKLFF. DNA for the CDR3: TGCGCCAGCAGTGACCGAATGGGGAATGAAAAACTGTTTTTT.

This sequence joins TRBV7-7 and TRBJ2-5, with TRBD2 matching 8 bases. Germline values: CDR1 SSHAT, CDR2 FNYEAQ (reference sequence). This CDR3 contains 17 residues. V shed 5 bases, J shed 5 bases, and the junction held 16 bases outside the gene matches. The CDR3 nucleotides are TGTGCCAGCAGCCCACGTGATAGCGGGATCGCCCGGGAGACCCAGTACTTC. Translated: CASSPRDSGIARETQYF.

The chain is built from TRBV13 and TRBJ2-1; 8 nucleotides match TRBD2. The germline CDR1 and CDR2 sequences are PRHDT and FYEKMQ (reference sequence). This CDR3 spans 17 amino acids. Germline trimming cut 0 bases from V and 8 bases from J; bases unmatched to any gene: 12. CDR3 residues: CASSLGGGLSGKYEQFF. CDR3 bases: TGTGCCAGCAGCTTAGGAGGAGGGCTTAGCGGGAAATATGAGCAGTTCTTC.

CDR3 sequence (DNA): TGTGCCAGTAGTTCTACTAGCGGGAGGGTGGATACGCAGTATTTT. Translating it yields CASSSTSGRVDTQYF. The chain uses TRBV19 and TRBJ2-3; TRBD2 matches at 13 bases. CDR3 length equals 15 residues. From germline, CDR1 is LNHDA and CDR2 SQIVND (reference sequence). Losses at the gene ends were 5 bases for V and 6 bases for J; bases not matched to a gene: 5.

CDR3 bases: TGTGCCAGCAGCTTAGTTGGAGTCGAGCAGTACTTC. Protein: CASSLVGVEQYF. The rearrangement uses TRBV11-2 and TRBJ2-7; unclear D gene. Germline V gene sequence: CDR1 SGHAT, CDR2 FQNNGV. The CDR3 has 12 residues. The V gene lost 1 base and the J gene lost 6 bases, with 7 bases spanning the gap.

CDR3 coding DNA: TGCGCCAGCAGCCAAGGCGGTTTCTATACCCAGTACTTC. Protein: CASSQGGFYTQYF. The V gene is TRBV4-1, the J gene TRBJ2-5; D not resolved. The V and J ends lost 1 base and 8 bases respectively, with 11 bases between them. Germline-derived CDR1 and CDR2 are MGHRA and YSYEKL. This CDR3 region has 13 residues.

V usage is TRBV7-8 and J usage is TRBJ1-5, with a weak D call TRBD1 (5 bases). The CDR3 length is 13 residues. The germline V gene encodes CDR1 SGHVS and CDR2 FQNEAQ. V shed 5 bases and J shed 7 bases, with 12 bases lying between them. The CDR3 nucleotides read TGTGCCAGCAGCCCCCCGGGGCCGCAGCCCCAGCATTTT. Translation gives CASSPPGPQPQHF.

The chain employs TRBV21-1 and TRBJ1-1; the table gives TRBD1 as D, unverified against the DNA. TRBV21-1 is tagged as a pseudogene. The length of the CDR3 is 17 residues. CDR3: CASSKEQGTSPNTEAFF. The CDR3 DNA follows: TGTGCCAGCAGCAAAGAGCAGGGAACAAGCCCGAACACTGAAGCTTTCTTT.

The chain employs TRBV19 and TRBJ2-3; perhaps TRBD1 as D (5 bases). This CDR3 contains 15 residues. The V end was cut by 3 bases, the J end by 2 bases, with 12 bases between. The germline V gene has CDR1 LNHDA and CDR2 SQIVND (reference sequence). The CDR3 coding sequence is TGTGCCAGTAGTATCTATGGCAGGGCCACAGATACGCAGTATTTT. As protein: CASSIYGRATDTQYF.

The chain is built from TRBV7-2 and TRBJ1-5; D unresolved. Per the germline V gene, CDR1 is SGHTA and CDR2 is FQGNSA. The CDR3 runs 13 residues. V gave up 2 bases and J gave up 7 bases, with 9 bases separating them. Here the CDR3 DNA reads TGTGCCAGCAGCTTATCAACTAGGCAGCCCCAGCATTTT. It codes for CASSLSTRQPQHF.

The CDR3 coding sequence is TGTGCCACCAGCAGAGATCAAACATCCTACGAGCAGTACTTC. Translated: CATSRDQTSYEQYF. This chain uses TRBV15 with TRBJ2-7; D gene uncertain. CDR3 size: 14 residues. Trimming cost V 0 bases and J 1 base, with 7 bases left between them. Germline loops: CDR1 LNHNV, CDR2 YYDKDF (reference sequence).

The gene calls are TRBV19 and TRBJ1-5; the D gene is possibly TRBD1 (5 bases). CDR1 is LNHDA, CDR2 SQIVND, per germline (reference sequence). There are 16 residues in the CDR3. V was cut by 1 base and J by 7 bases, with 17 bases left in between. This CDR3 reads CASSIGGAGPWQPQHF. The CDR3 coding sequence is TGTGCCAGTAGTATAGGTGGGGCCGGGCCATGGCAGCCCCAGCATTTT.

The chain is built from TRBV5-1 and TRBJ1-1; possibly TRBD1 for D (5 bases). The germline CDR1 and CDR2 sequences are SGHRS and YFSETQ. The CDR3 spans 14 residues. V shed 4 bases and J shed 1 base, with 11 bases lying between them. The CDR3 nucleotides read TGCGCCAGCAGCCGGGGGACGGGGAACACTGAAGCTTTCTTT. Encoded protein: CASSRGTGNTEAFF.

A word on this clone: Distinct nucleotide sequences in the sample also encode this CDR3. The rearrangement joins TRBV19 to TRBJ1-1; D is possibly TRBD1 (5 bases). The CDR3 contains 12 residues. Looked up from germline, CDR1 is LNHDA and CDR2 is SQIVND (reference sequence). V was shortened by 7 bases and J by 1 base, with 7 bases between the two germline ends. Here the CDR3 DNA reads TGTGCCAGTAAGCAGGGGAACACTGAAGCTTTCTTT. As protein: CASKQGNTEAFF.

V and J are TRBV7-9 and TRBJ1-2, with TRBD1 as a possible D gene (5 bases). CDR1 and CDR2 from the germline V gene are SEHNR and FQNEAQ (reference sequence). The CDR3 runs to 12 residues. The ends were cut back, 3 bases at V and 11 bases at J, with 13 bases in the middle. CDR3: CASSFGTDAYTF. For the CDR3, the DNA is TGTGCCAGCAGCTTTGGGACTGATGCGTACACCTTC.

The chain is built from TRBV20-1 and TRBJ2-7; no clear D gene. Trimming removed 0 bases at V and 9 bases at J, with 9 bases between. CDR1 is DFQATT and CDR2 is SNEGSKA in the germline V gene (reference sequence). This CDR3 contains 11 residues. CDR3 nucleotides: TGCAGTGCTAGAGATTTCTTGGCGCAGTACTTC. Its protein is CSARDFLAQYF.

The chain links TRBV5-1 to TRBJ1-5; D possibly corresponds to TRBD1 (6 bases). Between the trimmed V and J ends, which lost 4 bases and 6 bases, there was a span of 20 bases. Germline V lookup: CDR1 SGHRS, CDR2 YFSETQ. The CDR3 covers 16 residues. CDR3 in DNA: TGCGCCAGCAGCCCCGGGAAGGTTGAGGGGGGTCAGCCCCAGCATTTT. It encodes CASSPGKVEGGQPQHF. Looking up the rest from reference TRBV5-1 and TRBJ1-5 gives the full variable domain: KAGVTQTPRYLIKTRGQQVTLSCSPISGHRSVSWYQQTPGQGLQFLFEYFSETQRNKGNFPGRFSGRQFSNSRSEMNVSTLELGDSALYLCASSPGKVEGGQPQHFGDGTRLSIL.

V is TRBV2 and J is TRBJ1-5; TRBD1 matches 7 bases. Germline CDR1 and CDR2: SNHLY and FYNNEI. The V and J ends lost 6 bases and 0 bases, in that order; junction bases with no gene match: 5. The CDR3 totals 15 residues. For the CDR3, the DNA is TGTGCCAGCAGGGGAGGACAGGTTAGCAATCAGCCCCAGCATTTT. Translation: CASRGGQVSNQPQHF.